This TCR beta chain stems from a study of Ad26.COV2.S vaccination and SARS-CoV-2 variants. TCRdb's copy holds only in-frame clones and misses some; the assay was immunoSEQ multiplex PCR. The sample contains about 480,000 clones, roughly nine tenths of which appear only once. Treatment indicated: about 20 received Ad26.COV2.S at low or high dose, single or two shots; roughly five received placebo; per-sample allocation not given. Each sample was drawn 63 days after the first injection (of vaccine or placebo). The CDR3 loop spans 14 amino acids. Trimming removed 9 bases from V and 6 bases from J; junction bases left unmatched: 10. Germline-derived CDR1 and CDR2 are MNHEY and SMNVEV (reference sequence).

Specimen: peripheral blood, collected in a trial of Ad26.COV2.S vaccine versus placebo. This clonotype was sampled from a person between 18 and 60 years old who received the Ad26.COV2.S COVID-19 vaccine or a placebo. V and J are TRBV27 and TRBJ2-1, with 8 bases that match TRBD1. This CDR3 is CARRTGSPLNEQFF. The CDR3 DNA is TGTGCCAGGAGGACAGGGTCCCCTCTCAATGAGCAGTTCTTC.